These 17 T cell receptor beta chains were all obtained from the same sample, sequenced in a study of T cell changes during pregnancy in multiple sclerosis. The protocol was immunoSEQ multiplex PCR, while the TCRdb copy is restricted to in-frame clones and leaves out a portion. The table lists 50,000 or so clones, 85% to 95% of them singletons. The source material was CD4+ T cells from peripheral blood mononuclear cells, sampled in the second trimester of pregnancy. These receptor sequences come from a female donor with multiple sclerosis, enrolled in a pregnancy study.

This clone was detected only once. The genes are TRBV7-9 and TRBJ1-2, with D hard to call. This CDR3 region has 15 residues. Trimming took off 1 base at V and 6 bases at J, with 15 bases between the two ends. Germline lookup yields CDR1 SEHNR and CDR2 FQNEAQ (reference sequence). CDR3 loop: CASSLVSGFWHGYTF. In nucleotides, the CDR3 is TGTGCCAGCAGCTTAGTGTCGGGATTCTGGCATGGCTACACCTTC. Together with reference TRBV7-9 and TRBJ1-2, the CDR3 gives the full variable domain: DTGVSQNPRHKITKRGQNVTFRCDPISEHNRLYWYRQTLGQGPEFLTYFQNEAQLEKSRLLSDRFSAERPKGSFSTLEIQRTEQGDSAMYLCASSLVSGFWHGYTFGSGTRLTVV.

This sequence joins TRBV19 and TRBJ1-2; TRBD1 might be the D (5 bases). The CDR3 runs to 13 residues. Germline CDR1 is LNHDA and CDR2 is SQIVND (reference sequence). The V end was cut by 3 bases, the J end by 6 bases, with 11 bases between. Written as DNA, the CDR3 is TGTGCCAGTAGTATTCTTCAGGGCCATGGCTACACCTTC. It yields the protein CASSILQGHGYTF.

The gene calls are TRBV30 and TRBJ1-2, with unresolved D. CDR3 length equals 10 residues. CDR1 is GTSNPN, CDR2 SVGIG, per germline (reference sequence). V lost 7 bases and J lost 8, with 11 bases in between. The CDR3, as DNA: TGTGCCTTGGGCGGGGTAGGCTACACCTTC. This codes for CALGGVGYTF.

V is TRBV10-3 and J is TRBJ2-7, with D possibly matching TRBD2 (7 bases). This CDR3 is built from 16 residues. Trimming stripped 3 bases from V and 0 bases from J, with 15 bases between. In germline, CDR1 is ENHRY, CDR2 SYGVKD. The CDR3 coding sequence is TGTGCCATCAGTGACCCCGGGGCGGGGGCCTCCTACGAGCAGTACTTC. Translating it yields CAISDPGAGASYEQYF.

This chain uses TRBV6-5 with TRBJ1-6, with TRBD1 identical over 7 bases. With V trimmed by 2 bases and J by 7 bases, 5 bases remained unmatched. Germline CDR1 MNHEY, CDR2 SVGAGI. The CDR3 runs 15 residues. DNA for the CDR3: TGTGCCAGCAGTTACCGGGGACAGCGAAATTCACCCCTCCACTTT. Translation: CASSYRGQRNSPLHF.

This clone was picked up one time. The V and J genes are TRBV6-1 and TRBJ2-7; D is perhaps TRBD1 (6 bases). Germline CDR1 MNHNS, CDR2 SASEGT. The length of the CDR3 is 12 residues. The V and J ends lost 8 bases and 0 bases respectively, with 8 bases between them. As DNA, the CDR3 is TGTGCCAGCTGGGACAACTCCTACGAGCAGTACTTC. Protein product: CASWDNSYEQYF.

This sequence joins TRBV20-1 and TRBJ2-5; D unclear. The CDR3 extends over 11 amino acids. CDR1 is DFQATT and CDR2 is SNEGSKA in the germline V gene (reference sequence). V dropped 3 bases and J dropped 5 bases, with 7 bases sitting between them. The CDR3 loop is CSARIGETQYF. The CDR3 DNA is TGCAGTGCTAGGATCGGGGAGACCCAGTACTTC.

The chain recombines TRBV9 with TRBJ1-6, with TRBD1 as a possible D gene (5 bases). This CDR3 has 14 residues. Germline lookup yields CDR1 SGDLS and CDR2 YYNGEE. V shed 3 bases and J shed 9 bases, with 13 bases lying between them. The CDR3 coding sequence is TGTGCCAGCAGCGCCCTGGAGGGGTTTTCACCCCTCCACTTT. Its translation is CASSALEGFSPLHF. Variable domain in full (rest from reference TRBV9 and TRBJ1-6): DSGVTQTPKHLITATGQRVTLRCSPRSGDLSVYWYQQSLDQGLQFLIQYYNGEERAKGNILERFSAQQFPDLHSELNLSSLELGDSALYFCASSALEGFSPLHFGNGTRLTVT.

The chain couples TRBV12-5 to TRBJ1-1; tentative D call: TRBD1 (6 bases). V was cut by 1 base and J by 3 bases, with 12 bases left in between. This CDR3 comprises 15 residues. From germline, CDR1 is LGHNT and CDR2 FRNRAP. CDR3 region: CASGLAQGGYTEAFF. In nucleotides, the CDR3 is TGTGCTAGTGGTTTGGCACAGGGAGGGTACACTGAAGCTTTCTTT.

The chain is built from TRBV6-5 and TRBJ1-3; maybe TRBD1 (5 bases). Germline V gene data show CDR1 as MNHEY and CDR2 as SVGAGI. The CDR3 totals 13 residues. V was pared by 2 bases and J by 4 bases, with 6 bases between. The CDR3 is CASSYRGGNTIYF. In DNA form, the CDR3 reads TGTGCCAGCAGTTACAGGGGAGGAAACACCATATATTTT.

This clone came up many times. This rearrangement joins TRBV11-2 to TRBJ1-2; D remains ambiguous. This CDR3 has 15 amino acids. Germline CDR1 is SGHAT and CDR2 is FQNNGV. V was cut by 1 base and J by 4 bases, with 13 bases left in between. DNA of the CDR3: TGTGCCAGCAGCTTAGCGTCAGACACGCCCTATGGCTACACCTTC. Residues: CASSLASDTPYGYTF.

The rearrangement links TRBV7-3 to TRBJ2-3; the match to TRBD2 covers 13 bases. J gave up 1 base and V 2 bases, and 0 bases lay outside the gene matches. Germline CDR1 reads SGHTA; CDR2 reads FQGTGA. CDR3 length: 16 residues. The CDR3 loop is CASSLGLAGGTDTQYF. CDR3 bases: TGTGCCAGCAGCTTAGGACTAGCGGGGGGCACAGATACGCAGTATTTT. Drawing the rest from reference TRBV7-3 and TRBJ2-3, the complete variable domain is GAGVSQTPSNKVTEKGKYVELRCDPISGHTALYWYRQSLGQGPEFLIYFQGTGAADDSGLPNDRFFAVRPEGSVSTLKIQRTERGDSAVYLCASSLGLAGGTDTQYFGPGTRLTVL.

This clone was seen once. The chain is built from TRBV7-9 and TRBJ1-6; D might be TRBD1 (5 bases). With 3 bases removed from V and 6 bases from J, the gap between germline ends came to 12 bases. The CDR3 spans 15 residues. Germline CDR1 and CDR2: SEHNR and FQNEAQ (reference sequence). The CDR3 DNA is TGTGCCAGCAGCTTGCAGGTCGGGGGTAATTCACCCCTCCACTTT. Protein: CASSLQVGGNSPLHF.

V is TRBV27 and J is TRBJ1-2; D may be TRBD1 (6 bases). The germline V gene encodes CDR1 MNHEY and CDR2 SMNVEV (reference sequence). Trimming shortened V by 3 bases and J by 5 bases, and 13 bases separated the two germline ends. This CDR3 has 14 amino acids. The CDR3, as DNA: TGTGCCAGCAGTTTGATACGGGGGGCTTATGGCTACACCTTC. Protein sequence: CASSLIRGAYGYTF.

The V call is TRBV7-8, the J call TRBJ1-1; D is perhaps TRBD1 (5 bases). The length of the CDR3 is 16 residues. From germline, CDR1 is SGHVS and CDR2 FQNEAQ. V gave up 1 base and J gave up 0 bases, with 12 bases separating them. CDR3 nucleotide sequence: TGTGCCAGCAGCTTAGGGGCACAGGTACTGAACACTGAAGCTTTCTTT. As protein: CASSLGAQVLNTEAFF. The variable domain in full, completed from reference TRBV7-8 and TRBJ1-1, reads GAGVSQSPRYKVAKRGQDVALRCDPISGHVSLFWYQQALGQGPEFLTYFQNEAQLDKSGLPSDRFFAERPEGSVSTLKIQRTQQEDSAVYLCASSLGAQVLNTEAFFGQGTRLTVV.

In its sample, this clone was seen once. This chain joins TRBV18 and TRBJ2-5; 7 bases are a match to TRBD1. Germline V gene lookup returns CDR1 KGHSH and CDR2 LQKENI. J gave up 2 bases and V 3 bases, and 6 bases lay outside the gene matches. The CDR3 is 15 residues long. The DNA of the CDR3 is TGTGCCAGCTCACCCGATCCGGGACAGCAAGAGACCCAGTACTTC. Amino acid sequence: CASSPDPGQQETQYF. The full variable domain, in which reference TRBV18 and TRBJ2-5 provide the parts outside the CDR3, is NAGVMQNPRHLVRRRGQEARLRCSPMKGHSHVYWYRQLPEEGLKFMVYLQKENIIDESGMPKERFSAEFPKEGPSILRIQQVVRGDSAAYFCASSPDPGQQETQYFGPGTRLLVL.

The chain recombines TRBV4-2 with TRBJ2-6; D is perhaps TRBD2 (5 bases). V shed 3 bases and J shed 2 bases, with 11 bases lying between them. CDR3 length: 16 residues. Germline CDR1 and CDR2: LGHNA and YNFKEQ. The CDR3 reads CASSQDLTPGANVLTF. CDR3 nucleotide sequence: TGTGCCAGCAGCCAGGACTTGACACCTGGGGCCAACGTCCTGACTTTC.